This TCR beta chain originates from a study of cytomegalovirus exposure and HLA in healthy donors (dated by TCRdb to the late 2010s). A note on the overall study: According to a later analysis, one platform produced both the 110 or so validation repertoires and the approximately 670 repertoires of the first cohort. The study aimed to test whether cataloging public T cell receptors could reveal signatures of past pathogen exposure. A separate validation cohort of more than 100 different subjects was used in addition to the roughly 670-subject first cohort. To predict cytomegalovirus infection status, the study combined high-throughput TCR immunosequencing, statistical association of individual TCRs with disease status, and machine learning.

The donors were included in the validation cohort of roughly 130 subjects, a group kept apart from the approximately 690-subject first cohort. Measured from the cysteine to the phenylalanine, the CDR3 is 13 residues long. The kept DNA is CDR3 alone, 39 bases in frame from the first base. V lost 6 bases and J lost 6 bases, and the count of bases not matched to a germline gene is 4. CDR1 and CDR2 are drawn from the germline V gene (reference sequence): MNHEY, SMNVEV. Note on this clone: No cognate antigen has been identified for it. Nothing much larger sits one base from this clone, and base qualities are not available.

General conclusions and limits of the study: The validation cohort had no HLA typing available for a later analysis, so co-occurrence within that cohort was assessed over all 130 or so repertoires. Subsequent analysis determined that TCRs grouped into clusters in the first cohort also showed a tendency toward co-occurrence across the 120 or so validation repertoires, and approximately 93% of cluster scores exceeded 0. In vitro tests confirmed that three of the cytomegalovirus-associated TCR beta chains recognize cytomegalovirus antigens. In both the original and validation cohorts, the classifier was reported to diagnose cytomegalovirus status with high specificity and sensitivity. The authors suggested that the approach could potentially be extended to other disease states and immunological phenotypes. The study listed 150 to 200 TCR beta chains as associated with cytomegalovirus. Most TCR sequences were seen in very few donors, while some public TCRs were found in many individuals.

Library generation was performed with the immunoSEQ multiplex PCR assay. The original methods were these. A statistical classification framework was built to diagnose cytomegalovirus status from the catalog of TCR beta chain sequences. This is the immuneACCESS table as TCRdb keeps it, with only in-frame sequences that have V and J called. A part of the clones is gone; compared with another copy, unresolved V genes explain less than half, and the rest is unexplained. From that table come the V and J calls and clone size; the DNA was used to work out D and trimming. For this sample there are 150,000 to 250,000 clones; approximately 80% appear just once. Of the sample, 13% falls within the top ten clones.

The receptor chain draws on TRBV27 and TRBJ1-5; 8 bases in the middle match TRBD1. The receptor was isolated from a woman in her 30s in good health and CMV-seropositive. The sample was PBMCs. The CDR3 amino acid sequence is: CASSQDRVQPQHF. At the DNA level, the sequence is TGTGCCAGCAGCCAGGACAGGGTTCAGCCCCAGCATTTT.